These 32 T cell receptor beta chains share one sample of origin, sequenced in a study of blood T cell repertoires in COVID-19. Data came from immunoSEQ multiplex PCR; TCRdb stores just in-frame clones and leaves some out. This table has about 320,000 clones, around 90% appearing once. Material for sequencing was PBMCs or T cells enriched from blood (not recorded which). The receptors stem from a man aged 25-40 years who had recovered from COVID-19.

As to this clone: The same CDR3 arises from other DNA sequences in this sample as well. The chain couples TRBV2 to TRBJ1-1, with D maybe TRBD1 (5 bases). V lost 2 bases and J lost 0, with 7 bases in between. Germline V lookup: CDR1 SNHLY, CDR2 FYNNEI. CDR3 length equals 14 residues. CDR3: CASSEQGMNTEAFF. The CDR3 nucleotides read TGTGCCAGCAGTGAACAGGGAATGAACACTGAAGCTTTCTTT.

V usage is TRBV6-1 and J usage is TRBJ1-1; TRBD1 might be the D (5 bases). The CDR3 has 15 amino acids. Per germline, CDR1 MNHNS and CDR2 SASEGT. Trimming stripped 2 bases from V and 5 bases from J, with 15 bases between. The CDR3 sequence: CASSEYYGAGTEAFF. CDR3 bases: TGTGCCAGCAGTGAATACTATGGGGCAGGAACTGAAGCTTTCTTT.

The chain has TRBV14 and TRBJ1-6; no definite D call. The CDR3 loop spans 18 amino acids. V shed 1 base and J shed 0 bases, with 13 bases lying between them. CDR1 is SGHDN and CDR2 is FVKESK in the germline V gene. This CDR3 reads CASSQGGKLSSYNSPLHF. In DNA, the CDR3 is TGTGCCAGCAGCCAAGGCGGCAAATTAAGCTCCTATAATTCACCCCTCCACTTT. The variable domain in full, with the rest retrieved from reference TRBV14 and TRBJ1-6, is EAGVTQFPSHSVIEKGQTVTLRCDPISGHDNLYWYRRVMGKEIKFLLHFVKESKQDESGMPNNRFLAERTGGTYSTLKVQPAELEDSGVYFCASSQGGKLSSYNSPLHFGNGTRLTVT.

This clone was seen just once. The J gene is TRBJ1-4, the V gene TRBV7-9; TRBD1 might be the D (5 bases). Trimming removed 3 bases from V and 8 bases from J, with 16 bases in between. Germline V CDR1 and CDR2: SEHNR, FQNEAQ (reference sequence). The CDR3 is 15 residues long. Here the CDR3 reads CASSFWAGRMEKLFF. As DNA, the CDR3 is TGTGCCAGCAGCTTTTGGGCAGGGAGGATGGAAAAACTGTTTTTT.

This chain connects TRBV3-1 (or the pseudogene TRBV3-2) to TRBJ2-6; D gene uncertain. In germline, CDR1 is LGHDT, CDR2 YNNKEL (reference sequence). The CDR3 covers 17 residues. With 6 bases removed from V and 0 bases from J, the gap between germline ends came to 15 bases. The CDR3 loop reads CASRNVGGSSGANVLTF. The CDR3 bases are TGTGCCAGCAGAAACGTTGGCGGAAGCTCTGGGGCCAACGTCCTGACTTTC.

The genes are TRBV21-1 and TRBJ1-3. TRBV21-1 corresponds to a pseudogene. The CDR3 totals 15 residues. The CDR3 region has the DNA TGTGCCAGCAGCAAAGACCGGGTCCCTGGAAACACCATATATTTT. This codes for CASSKDRVPGNTIYF.

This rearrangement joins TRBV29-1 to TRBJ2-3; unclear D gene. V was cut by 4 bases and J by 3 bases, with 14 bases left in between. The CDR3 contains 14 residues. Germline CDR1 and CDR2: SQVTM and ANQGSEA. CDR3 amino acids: CSVGQSLSTDTQYF. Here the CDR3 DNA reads TGCAGCGTTGGCCAGTCATTGTCGACAGATACGCAGTATTTT.

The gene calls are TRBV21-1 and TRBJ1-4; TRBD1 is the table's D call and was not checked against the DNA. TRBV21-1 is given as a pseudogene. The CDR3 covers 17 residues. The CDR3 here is CASSRPQGSAKGEKLFF. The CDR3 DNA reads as TGTGCCAGCAGCCGTCCCCAGGGGTCCGCAAAGGGGGAAAAACTGTTTTTT.

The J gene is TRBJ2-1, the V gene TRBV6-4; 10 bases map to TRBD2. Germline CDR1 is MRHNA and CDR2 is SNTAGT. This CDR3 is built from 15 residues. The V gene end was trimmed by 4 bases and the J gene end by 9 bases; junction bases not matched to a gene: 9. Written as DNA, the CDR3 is TGTGCCAGCAGTGCAGGAAGCGGGGGGGCAGGTGAGCAGTTCTTC. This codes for CASSAGSGGAGEQFF.

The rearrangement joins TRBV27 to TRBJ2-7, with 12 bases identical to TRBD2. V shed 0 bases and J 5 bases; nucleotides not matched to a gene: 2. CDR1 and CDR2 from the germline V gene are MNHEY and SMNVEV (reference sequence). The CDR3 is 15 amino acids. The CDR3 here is CASSLSASGGDEQYF. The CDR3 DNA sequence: TGTGCCAGCAGTTTATCGGCTAGCGGGGGGGACGAGCAGTACTTC.

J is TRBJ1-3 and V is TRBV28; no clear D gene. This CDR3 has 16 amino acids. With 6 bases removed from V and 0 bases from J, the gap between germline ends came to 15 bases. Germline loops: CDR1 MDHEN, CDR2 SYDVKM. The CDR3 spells CASSPPGVGSGNTIYF. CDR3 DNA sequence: TGTGCCAGCAGCCCTCCCGGGGTGGGCTCTGGAAACACCATATATTTT.

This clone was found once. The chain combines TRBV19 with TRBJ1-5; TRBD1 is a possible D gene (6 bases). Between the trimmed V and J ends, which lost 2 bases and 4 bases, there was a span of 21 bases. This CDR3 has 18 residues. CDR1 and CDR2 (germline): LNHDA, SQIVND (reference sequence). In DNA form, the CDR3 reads TGTGCCAGTAGTATATGGGGCCGGGACACCGGCTGGAATCAGCCCCAGCATTTT. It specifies CASSIWGRDTGWNQPQHF.

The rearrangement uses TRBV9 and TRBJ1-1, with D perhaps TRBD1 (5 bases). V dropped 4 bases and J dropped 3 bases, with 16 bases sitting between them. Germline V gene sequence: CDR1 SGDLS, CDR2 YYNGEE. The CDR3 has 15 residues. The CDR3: CASSSRRGGDTEAFF. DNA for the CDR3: TGTGCCAGCAGCTCTCGGCGGGGAGGGGACACTGAAGCTTTCTTT.

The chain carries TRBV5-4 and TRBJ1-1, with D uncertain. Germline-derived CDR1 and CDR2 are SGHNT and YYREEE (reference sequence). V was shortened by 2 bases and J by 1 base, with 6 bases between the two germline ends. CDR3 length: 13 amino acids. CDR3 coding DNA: TGTGCCAGCAGCTTACAAACGAACACTGAAGCTTTCTTT. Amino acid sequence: CASSLQTNTEAFF.

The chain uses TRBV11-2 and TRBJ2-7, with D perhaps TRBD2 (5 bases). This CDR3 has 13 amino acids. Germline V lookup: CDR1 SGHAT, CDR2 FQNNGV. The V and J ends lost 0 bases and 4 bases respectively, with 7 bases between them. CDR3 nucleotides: TGTGCCAGCAGCTTAGAGGGAGTTTACGAGCAGTACTTC. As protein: CASSLEGVYEQYF.

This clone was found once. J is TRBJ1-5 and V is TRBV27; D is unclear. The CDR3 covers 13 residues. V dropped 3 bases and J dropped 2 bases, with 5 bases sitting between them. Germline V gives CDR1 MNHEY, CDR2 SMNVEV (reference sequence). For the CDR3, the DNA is TGTGCCAGCAGTTTCTACGGCAATCAGCCCCAGCATTTT. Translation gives CASSFYGNQPQHF.

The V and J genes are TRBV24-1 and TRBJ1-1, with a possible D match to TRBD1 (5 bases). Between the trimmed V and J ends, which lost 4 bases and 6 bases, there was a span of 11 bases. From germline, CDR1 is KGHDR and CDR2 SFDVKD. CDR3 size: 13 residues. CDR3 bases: TGTGCCACCAGTGACTCATTAGGGGCTGAAGCTTTCTTT. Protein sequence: CATSDSLGAEAFF.

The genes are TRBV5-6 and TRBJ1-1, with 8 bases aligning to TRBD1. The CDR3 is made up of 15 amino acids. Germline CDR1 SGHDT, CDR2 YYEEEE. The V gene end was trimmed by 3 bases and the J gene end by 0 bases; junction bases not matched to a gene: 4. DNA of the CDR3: TGTGCCAGCAGCTGGGACAGGCTCATGAACACTGAAGCTTTCTTT. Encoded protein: CASSWDRLMNTEAFF.

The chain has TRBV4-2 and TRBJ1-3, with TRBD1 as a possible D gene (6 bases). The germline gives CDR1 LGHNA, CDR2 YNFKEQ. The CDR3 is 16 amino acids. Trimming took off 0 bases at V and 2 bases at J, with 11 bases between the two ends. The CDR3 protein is CASSQDWTATGNTIYF. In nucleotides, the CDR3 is TGTGCCAGCAGCCAAGATTGGACAGCCACTGGAAACACCATATATTTT.

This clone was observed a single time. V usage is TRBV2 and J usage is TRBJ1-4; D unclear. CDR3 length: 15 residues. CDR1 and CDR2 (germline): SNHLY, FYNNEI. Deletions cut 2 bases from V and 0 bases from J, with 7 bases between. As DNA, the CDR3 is TGTGCCAGCAGTGAAATTGGAGCAACTAATGAAAAACTGTTTTTT. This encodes CASSEIGATNEKLFF.

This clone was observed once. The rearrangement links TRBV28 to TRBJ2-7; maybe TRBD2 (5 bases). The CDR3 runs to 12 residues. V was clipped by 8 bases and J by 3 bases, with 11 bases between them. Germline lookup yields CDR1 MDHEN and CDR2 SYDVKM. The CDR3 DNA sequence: TGTGCCAGCCGCCAGAGCGGCTACGAGCAGTACTTC. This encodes CASRQSGYEQYF.

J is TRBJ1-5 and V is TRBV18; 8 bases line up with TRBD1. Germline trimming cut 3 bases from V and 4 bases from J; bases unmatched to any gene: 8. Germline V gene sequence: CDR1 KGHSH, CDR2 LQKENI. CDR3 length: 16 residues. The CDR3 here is CASSPVTGVLNQPQHF. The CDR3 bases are TGTGCCAGCTCACCGGTGACAGGGGTGTTGAATCAGCCCCAGCATTTT.

CDR3 nucleotide sequence: TGTGCCAGCAGCTTTTCAGATTCTAACTATGGCTACACCTTC. As protein: CASSFSDSNYGYTF. The rearrangement joins TRBV7-9 to TRBJ1-2, with D uncertain. V dropped 3 bases and J dropped 0 bases, with 8 bases sitting between them. This CDR3 region has 14 residues. In germline, CDR1 is SEHNR, CDR2 FQNEAQ (reference sequence).

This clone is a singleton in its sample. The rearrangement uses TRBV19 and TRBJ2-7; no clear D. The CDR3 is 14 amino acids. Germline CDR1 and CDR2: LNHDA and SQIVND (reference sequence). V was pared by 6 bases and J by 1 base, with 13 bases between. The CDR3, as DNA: TGTGCCAGTAGAGGCACAGAAACTTCCTACGAGCAGTACTTC. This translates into CASRGTETSYEQYF.

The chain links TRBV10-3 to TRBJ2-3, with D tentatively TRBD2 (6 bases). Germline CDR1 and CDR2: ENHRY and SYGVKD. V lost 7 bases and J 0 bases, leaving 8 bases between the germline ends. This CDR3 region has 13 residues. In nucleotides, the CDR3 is TGTGCCATCACTGCGGGGAGCACAGATACGCAGTATTTT. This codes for CAITAGSTDTQYF.

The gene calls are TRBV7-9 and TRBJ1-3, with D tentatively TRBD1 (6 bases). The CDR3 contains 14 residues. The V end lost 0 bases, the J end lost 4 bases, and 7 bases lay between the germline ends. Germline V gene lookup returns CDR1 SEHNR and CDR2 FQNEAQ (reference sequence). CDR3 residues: CASSLAGGGNTIYF. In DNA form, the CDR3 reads TGTGCCAGCAGCTTAGCTGGGGGCGGAAACACCATATATTTT.

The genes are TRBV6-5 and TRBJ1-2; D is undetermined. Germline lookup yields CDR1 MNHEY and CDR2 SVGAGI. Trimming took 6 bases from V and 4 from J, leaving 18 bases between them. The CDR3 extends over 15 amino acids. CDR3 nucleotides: TGTGCCAGCAGCCTCCTCAGGAGGGCCCTCTATGGCTACACCTTC. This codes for CASSLLRRALYGYTF.

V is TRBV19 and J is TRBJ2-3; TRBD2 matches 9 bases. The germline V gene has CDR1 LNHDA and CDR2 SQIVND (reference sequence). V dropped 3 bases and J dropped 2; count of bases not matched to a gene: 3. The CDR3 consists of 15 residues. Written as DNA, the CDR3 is TGTGCCAGTAGTATCCTAGCGGGACACACAGATACGCAGTATTTT. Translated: CASSILAGHTDTQYF.

CDR3 protein: CASSPGTTGNTIYF. The DNA of the CDR3 is TGTGCCAGCAGCCCCGGGACTACTGGAAACACCATATATTTT. The J gene is TRBJ1-3, the V gene TRBV7-9, with a possible D match to TRBD1 (5 bases). CDR1 SEHNR and CDR2 FQNEAQ come from the germline V gene (reference sequence). Trimming removed 5 bases from V and 2 bases from J, with 10 bases in between. This CDR3 has 14 residues.

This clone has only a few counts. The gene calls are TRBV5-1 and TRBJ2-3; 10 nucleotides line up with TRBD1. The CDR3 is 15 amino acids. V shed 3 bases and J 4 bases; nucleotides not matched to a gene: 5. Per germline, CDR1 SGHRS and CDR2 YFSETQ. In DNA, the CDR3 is TGCGCCAGCAGCTGGGGGGACAGGGGTTCAGATACGCAGTATTTT. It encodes CASSWGDRGSDTQYF.

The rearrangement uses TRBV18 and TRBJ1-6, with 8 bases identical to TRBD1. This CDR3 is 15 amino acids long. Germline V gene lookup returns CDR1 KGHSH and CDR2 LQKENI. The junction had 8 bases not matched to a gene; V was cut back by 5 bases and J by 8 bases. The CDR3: CASSATGTGDSPLHF. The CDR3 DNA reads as TGTGCCAGCTCAGCCACCGGGACAGGAGATTCACCCCTCCACTTT. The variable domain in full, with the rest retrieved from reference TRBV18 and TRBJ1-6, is NAGVMQNPRHLVRRRGQEARLRCSPMKGHSHVYWYRQLPEEGLKFMVYLQKENIIDESGMPKERFSAEFPKEGPSILRIQQVVRGDSAAYFCASSATGTGDSPLHFGNGTRLTVT.

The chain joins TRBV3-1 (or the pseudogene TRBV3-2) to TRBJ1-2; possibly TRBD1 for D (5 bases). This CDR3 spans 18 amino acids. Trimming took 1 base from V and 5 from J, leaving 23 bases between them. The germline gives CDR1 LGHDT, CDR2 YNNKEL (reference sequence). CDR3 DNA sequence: TGTGCCAGCAGCCAAGTCGTTGTATCGGGGGGTGAGGGGTATGGCTACACCTTC. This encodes CASSQVVVSGGEGYGYTF.